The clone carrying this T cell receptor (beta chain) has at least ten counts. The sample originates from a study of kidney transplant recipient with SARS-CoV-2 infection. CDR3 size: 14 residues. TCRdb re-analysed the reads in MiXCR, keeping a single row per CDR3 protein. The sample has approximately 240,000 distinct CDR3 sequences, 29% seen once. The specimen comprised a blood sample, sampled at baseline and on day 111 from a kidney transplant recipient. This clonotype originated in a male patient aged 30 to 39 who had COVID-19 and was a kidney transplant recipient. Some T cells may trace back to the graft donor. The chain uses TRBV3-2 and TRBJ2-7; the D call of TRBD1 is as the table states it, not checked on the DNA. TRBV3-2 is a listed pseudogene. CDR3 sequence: CASSQGPLTYEQYF. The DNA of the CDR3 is TGTGCCAGCAGCCAAGGTCCCCTGACCTACGAGCAGTACTTC.